A selection of T cell receptor beta chains follows, all from one sample in a study of T cells in Graves' hyperthyroidism and ophthalmopathy. TCRdb independently ran MiXCR on the multiplex PCR reads; one entry per CDR3 protein. The sample contains 400,000 to 600,000 distinct CDR3 sequences, less than 25% of which appear only once. The sample taken for sequencing was blood. All receptors come from a man aged 18 to 35 with Graves' hyperthyroidism. The CDR3 runs from the conserved cysteine through the conserved F or W. The order of the fields is D gene, J gene, V gene, clone size, CDR3 length, CDR3 DNA, CDR3 protein. A D gene is named only where the DNA matches it firmly. Rows give clone size only sometimes, using once, few, many, or a class for an expanded clone.

NA | TRBJ1-1 | TRBV20-1 | NA | 15 | TGCAGTGCTAGATCTCAAATGGGACTGCCCCTGGAAGCTTTCTTT | CSARSQMGLPLEAFF
NA | TRBJ1-5 | TRBV6-1 | once | 14 | TGTGCCAGCAGACGACGGGGGGAGTCCCAGCCCCAGCATTTT | CASRRRGESQPQHF
NA | TRBJ1-1 | TRBV12-3/TRBV12-4 | many | 14 | TGTGCCAGCAGTTTTTACCCAGGTCTTAATGAAGCTTTCTTT | CASSFYPGLNEAFF
NA | TRBJ2-2 | TRBV30 | NA | 14 | TGTGCCTGGAGTGTCGGCACAAACACCGGGGAGCTGTTTTTT | CAWSVGTNTGELFF
TRBD1 | TRBJ2-2 | TRBV30 | few | 16 | TGTGCCTGGAGCGCTTGGGACAGGGGGCCCCCCGGGGAGCTGTTTTTT | CAWSAWDRGPPGELFF
NA | TRBJ1-1 | TRBV15 | many | 14 | TGTGCCACCAGCAGGTGGGCAGGCGGGCTGCGAGCTTTCTTT | CATSRWAGGLRAFF
NA | TRBJ1-1 | TRBV30 | NA | 15 | TGTGCCTGGAGACGGAAGAGGGGTATGAACACTGAAGCTTTCTTT | CAWRRKRGMNTEAFF
NA | TRBJ1-1 | TRBV30 | NA | 15 | TGTGCCTGGAGTGTACGGGTCCTCCTGAACACTGAAGCTTTCTTT | CAWSVRVLLNTEAFF
TRBD1 | TRBJ2-7 | TRBV9 | NA | 17 | TGTGCCAGCAGCGCGAGCCGATACAGGGGGCCCCCGGACGAGCAGTACTTC | CASSASRYRGPPDEQYF
NA | TRBJ2-5 | TRBV5-5 | NA | 12 | TGTGCCAGCAGCCAGACTTGGGAGACCCAGTACTTC | CASSQTWETQYF
NA | TRBJ2-2 | TRBV15 | NA | 13 | TGTGCCACCAGCAGAGATTTCGCCGGGGAGCTGTTTTTT | CATSRDFAGELFF
NA | TRBJ2-7 | TRBV28 | many | 14 | TGTGCCAGCAGGGAGACAGGAATCTCCTACGAGCAGTACTTC | CASRETGISYEQYF
NA | TRBJ2-7 | TRBV29-1 | many | 11 | TGCAGCGTCCGGGCGAACTACGAGCAGTACTTC | CSVRANYEQYF
NA | TRBJ1-1 | TRBV11-2 | many | 11 | TGTGCCAGCAGCTTAGCCAGGGGTGCTTTCTTT | CASSLARGAFF
NA | TRBJ2-5 | TRBV20-1 | many | 11 | TGCAGTGCCCAACCCGGAGAGACCCAGTACTTC | CSAQPGETQYF
NA | TRBJ2-3 | TRBV28 | few | 14 | TGTGCCAGTAACCGGCCGAGCAGCACAGATACGCAGTATTTT | CASNRPSSTDTQYF
NA | TRBJ1-1 | TRBV7-2 | many | 15 | TGTGCCAGCAGTACAACCCTCAGGTTGCCCTATGAAGCTTTCTTT | CASSTTLRLPYEAFF
NA | TRBJ2-2 | TRBV6-1 | few | 16 | TGTGCCAGCAGTGAAGCGCGGTCGCGATTCACCGGGGAGCTGTTTTTT | CASSEARSRFTGELFF
TRBD1 | TRBJ1-5 | TRBV6-1 | NA | 14 | TGTGCCAGCACCCGGACAGGGCAGAAACAGCCCCAGCATTTT | CASTRTGQKQPQHF
NA | TRBJ1-5 | TRBV9 | many | 15 | TGTGCCAGCAGCCCAAGTGGGTCCCCTAATCAGCCCCAGCATTTT | CASSPSGSPNQPQHF
NA | TRBJ1-2 | TRBV30 | NA | 17 | TGTGCCTGGAGTGTACTAGGGACATCGGCAGATAACTATGGCTACACCTTC | CAWSVLGTSADNYGYTF
TRBD1 | TRBJ1-2 | TRBV18 | NA | 15 | TGTGCCAGCTCAACAGGACAGGGCGGAATCTATGGCTACACCTTC | CASSTGQGGIYGYTF
TRBD1 | TRBJ1-5 | TRBV18 | NA | 15 | TGTGCCAGCTCACCACTCGGGACAGGTAATCAGCCCCAGCATTTT | CASSPLGTGNQPQHF
TRBD2 | TRBJ2-7 | TRBV6-2/TRBV6-3 | many | 14 | TGTGCCAGCAGTCACGGACTAGCGGGCTACGAGCAGTACTTC | CASSHGLAGYEQYF
TRBD2 | TRBJ2-5 | TRBV24-1 | NA | 15 | TGTGCCACCTCACAGACTAGCGGGGGCCAAGAGACCCAGTACTTC | CATSQTSGGQETQYF
NA | TRBJ1-1 | TRBV19 | few | 13 | TGTGCCAGTAGTATGACAGTGGGGACTGAAGCTTTCTTT | CASSMTVGTEAFF
NA | TRBJ1-1 | TRBV20-1 | many | 12 | TGCAGTGCTAGACTTAGGGACACTGAAGCTTTCTTT | CSARLRDTEAFF
TRBD2 | TRBJ2-5 | TRBV6-5 | few | 16 | TGTGCCAGCAGTTACCACGCTAGCGGGGGGGCGGAGACCCAGTACTTC | CASSYHASGGAETQYF